The table lists the clone carrying this T cell receptor (beta chain) with many counts. Grouping used clinical history reported by participants in a survey and questionnaire. The study counted Cohort 3 donors as recovered given two negative PCRs, clearance, or symptom resolution. Sequencing used immunoSEQ multiplex PCR; TCRdb keeps in-frame clones, though not all of them. The table lists about 300,000 clones, 80% to 90% of them singletons. This entry belongs to a study of blood T cell repertoires in COVID-19. At the level of the study: Specimens from acute and convalescent COVID-19 originated in the United States, Italy and Spain. Sample material is recorded as cDNA or gDNA derived from T cells, B-cell-depleted T cells, or PBMCs.

Trimming left V 6 bases short and J 5 bases short, with 15 bases between. The CDR3 totals 14 residues. Per the germline V gene, CDR1 is MNHEY and CDR2 is SMNVEV (reference sequence). Sequenced: PBMCs or T cells enriched from blood (not recorded which). The receptor was isolated from a woman between 18 and 29 years old who had recovered from COVID-19. The chain carries TRBV27 and TRBJ2-3; perhaps TRBD1 as D (6 bases). This chain's CDR3 is CASRYTTGIDTQYF. The CDR3 DNA is TGTGCCAGCAGGTACACGACAGGCATAGATACGCAGTATTTT.